Reported below is one TCR beta chain. Its antigen is still unknown. The sample originates from a study of T cell repertoires in cytomegalovirus infection. Study summary: Both a matching HLA type and CMV infection were indicated by public TCR beta signatures.

Study-level results: Based on cumulative public TCR beta family frequency, carriers of CMV plus the relevant HLA were identified. There were HLA-C-restricted CMV-specific TCR beta clonotypes dominating the ex vivo response.

CDR3 length: 10 residues. Trimming removed 3 bases at V and 2 bases at J, with 1 base between. Germline-derived CDR1 and CDR2 are DFQATT and SNEGSKA (reference sequence). TCRdb independently ran MiXCR on the reads; one entry per CDR3 protein. The sample includes roughly 150,000 distinct CDR3 sequences, around 22% of them seen just once. The sequenced sample was PBMCs. V is TRBV20-1 and J is TRBJ2-5; D call uncertain. The receptor was derived from a human donor in good health (CMV status not recorded). Some clones in this sample may be carry-over from other donors' samples. CDR3 region: CSARQETQYF. The CDR3 DNA reads as TGCAGTGCTAGGCAAGAGACCCAGTACTTC.